This entry lists 23 T cell receptor beta chains sequenced from one sample in a study of shared clonotypes between healthy human individuals. Only CD45RO-negative cells positively selected for CCR7 counted as naive CD8 cells, so terminally differentiated effector memory CD45RA+ cells were excluded. TCRdb keeps only in-frame clones here, not all; method: immunoSEQ multiplex PCR. The sample contains roughly 590,000 clones, less than 97% of which appear only once. The sample comprised naive CD8+ T cells sorted from blood. The receptors come from a woman under 40 in good health.

V gene TRBV6-5 combines with J gene TRBJ2-2; a weak D match, TRBD2 (7 bases). CDR1 MNHEY and CDR2 SVGAGI come from the germline V gene. The CDR3 covers 15 residues. Trimming left V 2 bases short and J 5 bases short, with 12 bases between. The CDR3 DNA reads TGTGCCAGCAGTTACAAGGGGGAGGGGACCGGGGAGCTGTTTTTT. The encoded protein is CASSYKGEGTGELFF.

This chain links TRBV4-1 with TRBJ1-4; D possibly corresponds to TRBD1 (5 bases). Trimming cost V 2 bases and J 8 bases, with 9 bases left between them. The CDR3 loop spans 13 amino acids. The V gene's germline CDR1 is MGHRA and CDR2 YSYEKL. The CDR3 spells CASSQQGSEKLFF. For the CDR3, the DNA is TGCGCCAGCAGCCAACAGGGATCCGAAAAACTGTTTTTT.

The chain joins TRBV6-5 to TRBJ2-3; 10 bases are shared with TRBD2. CDR3 size: 16 residues. CDR1 and CDR2 from the germline V gene are MNHEY and SVGAGI. The V and J ends lost 2 bases and 3 bases, in that order; junction bases with no gene match: 5. The CDR3 DNA sequence: TGTGCCAGCAGTTACAGTTCTAGCGGGAGAACAGATACGCAGTATTTT. This codes for CASSYSSSGRTDTQYF.

The rearrangement joins TRBV27 to TRBJ2-3, with D perhaps given as TRBD1 or TRBD2 (5 bases each). The CDR3 is made up of 14 amino acids. Germline lookup yields CDR1 MNHEY and CDR2 SMNVEV (reference sequence). V was clipped by 8 bases and J by 5 bases, with 17 bases between them. The CDR3, as DNA: TGTGCCAGCGGTCCGGGGCCTTGGGGAGATACGCAGTATTTT. It is translated as CASGPGPWGDTQYF.

This clone came up once. The chain is built from TRBV4-2 and TRBJ2-3; a possible D gene is TRBD2 (6 bases). This CDR3 is built from 15 residues. Trimming took 0 bases from V and 6 from J, leaving 13 bases between them. Germline V gives CDR1 LGHNA, CDR2 YNFKEQ. CDR3 in DNA: TGTGCCAGCAGCCAAGAGGCGGGGACGTTCGATACGCAGTATTTT. Translation: CASSQEAGTFDTQYF.

The chain has TRBV27 and TRBJ1-1; D is uncertain. From germline, CDR1 is MNHEY and CDR2 SMNVEV (reference sequence). Trimming removed 0 bases from V and 0 bases from J, with 11 bases in between. The CDR3 is 16 residues long. The CDR3 DNA is TGTGCCAGCAGTTTATCCACGACACCTATGAACACTGAAGCTTTCTTT. Translation: CASSLSTTPMNTEAFF.

This chain connects TRBV7-6 to TRBJ2-7; 7 bases match TRBD2. Germline V gene lookup returns CDR1 SGHVS and CDR2 FNYEAQ. This CDR3 comprises 18 residues. Trimming at V came to 1 base and at J to 1 base, leaving 13 bases not matched to a gene. The CDR3 nucleotides read TGTGCCAGCAGCTTAGAGGGTAAAAGTGGGAGGGGTTCCTACGAGCAGTACTTC. This sequence encodes CASSLEGKSGRGSYEQYF. Full variable domain (missing parts from reference TRBV7-6 and TRBJ2-7): GAGVSQSPRYKVTKRGQDVALRCDPISGHVSLYWYRQALGQGPEFLTYFNYEAQQDKSGLPNDRFSAERPEGSISTLTIQRTEQRDSAMYRCASSLEGKSGRGSYEQYFGPGTRLTVT.

This chain uses TRBV25-1 with TRBJ2-3; 7 bases map to TRBD1. Germline V CDR1 and CDR2: MGHDK, SYGVNS. V was clipped by 7 bases and J by 4 bases; unmatched bases: 17. The CDR3 contains 17 residues. CDR3 region: CASISTRDRSQADTQYF. For the CDR3, the DNA is TGTGCCAGCATATCTACCCGGGACAGAAGTCAGGCAGATACGCAGTATTTT.

The chain uses TRBV27 and TRBJ1-1; TRBD1 matches at 8 bases. Germline V CDR1 and CDR2: MNHEY, SMNVEV (reference sequence). J gave up 3 bases and V 7 bases, and 10 bases lay outside the gene matches. The CDR3 has 15 residues. Here the CDR3 reads CASTPLGQGDTEAFF. CDR3 DNA sequence: TGTGCCAGCACCCCCCTCGGACAGGGTGACACTGAAGCTTTCTTT.

The V call is TRBV28, the J call TRBJ1-1, with D maybe TRBD1 (6 bases). The CDR3 consists of 16 residues. CDR1 MDHEN and CDR2 SYDVKM come from the germline V gene. Trimming left V 2 bases short and J 1 base short, with 14 bases between. DNA for the CDR3: TGTGCCAGCAGTTTAGGTGTCCAGGGGCAGAACACTGAAGCTTTCTTT. This translates into CASSLGVQGQNTEAFF.

This clone showed up just once. V is TRBV27 and J is TRBJ2-3; 8 nucleotides align to TRBD2. Germline lookup yields CDR1 MNHEY and CDR2 SMNVEV (reference sequence). The CDR3 loop spans 16 amino acids. With V trimmed by 4 bases and J by 4 bases, 10 bases remained unmatched. DNA of the CDR3: TGTGCCAGCAGTTCCTCGACTAGCGCGGACCCAGATACGCAGTATTTT. Translated: CASSSSTSADPDTQYF.

J is TRBJ1-1 and V is TRBV27; D may be TRBD1 (5 bases). The CDR3 loop spans 12 amino acids. Per germline, CDR1 MNHEY and CDR2 SMNVEV (reference sequence). V lost 7 bases and J 4 bases, leaving 10 bases between the germline ends. DNA of the CDR3: TGTGCCAGCATGGGGGGGAGCACTGAAGCTTTCTTT. As protein: CASMGGSTEAFF.

The genes are TRBV19 and TRBJ2-7; D is perhaps TRBD2 (6 bases). The germline gives CDR1 LNHDA, CDR2 SQIVND (reference sequence). V was shortened by 1 base and J by 2 bases, with 12 bases between the two germline ends. This CDR3 is built from 15 residues. This chain's CDR3 is CASSIAGGAAYEQYF. The CDR3 DNA follows: TGTGCCAGTAGTATAGCTGGAGGGGCAGCCTACGAGCAGTACTTC.

V usage is TRBV19 and J usage is TRBJ1-4; tentative D call: TRBD1 (6 bases). Trimming removed 2 bases from V and 8 bases from J, with 21 bases in between. The CDR3 loop spans 17 amino acids. The V gene's germline CDR1 is LNHDA and CDR2 SQIVND (reference sequence). The CDR3 DNA reads as TGTGCCAGTAGTATATTGGACAGAACACCGGGTTCGGAAAAACTGTTTTTT. Protein sequence: CASSILDRTPGSEKLFF. Together with reference TRBV19 and TRBJ1-4, the CDR3 gives the full variable domain: DGGITQSPKYLFRKEGQNVTLSCEQNLNHDAMYWYRQDPGQGLRLIYYSQIVNDFQKGDIAEGYSVSREKKESFPLTVTSAQKNPTAFYLCASSILDRTPGSEKLFFGSGTQLSVL.

This sequence joins TRBV27 and TRBJ2-1; TRBD1 matches at 9 bases. CDR1 is MNHEY, CDR2 SMNVEV, per germline (reference sequence). This CDR3 is 15 amino acids long. The V gene end was trimmed by 7 bases and the J gene end by 8 bases; junction bases not matched to a gene: 12. The CDR3 loop is CASKPGTGGGDEQFF. For the CDR3, the DNA is TGTGCCAGCAAGCCCGGAACAGGGGGCGGCGATGAGCAGTTCTTC.

CDR3 residues: CASSERDRTANYGYTF. The DNA of the CDR3 is TGTGCCAGCAGTGAAAGGGACAGGACTGCTAACTATGGCTACACCTTC. This chain joins TRBV2 and TRBJ1-2; 8 bases align to TRBD1. The CDR3 extends over 16 amino acids. Germline V lookup: CDR1 SNHLY, CDR2 FYNNEI. With 2 bases clipped from V and 0 bases from J, the junction kept 5 bases outside the gene matches.

V usage is TRBV5-1 and J usage is TRBJ2-6, with D possibly matching TRBD2 (6 bases). Germline CDR1 and CDR2: SGHRS and YFSETQ. The V end was cut by 0 bases, the J end by 0 bases, with 13 bases between. The CDR3 consists of 18 residues. The CDR3 loop is CASSLDSGVHSGANVLTF. CDR3 DNA sequence: TGCGCCAGCAGCTTGGATTCGGGGGTTCACTCTGGGGCCAACGTCCTGACTTTC.

The gene calls are TRBV15 and TRBJ2-4, with D possibly being TRBD1 (6 bases). Germline values: CDR1 LNHNV, CDR2 YYDKDF (reference sequence). The CDR3 has 18 amino acids. V was trimmed by 4 bases and J by 0 bases, leaving 19 bases between them. CDR3 DNA: TGTGCCACCAGCATGGAGACAGGAGACTCATTAGCCAAAAACATTCAGTACTTC. Protein: CATSMETGDSLAKNIQYF.

In regard to this clone: Its ends do not fully match the called genes, so a read error is possible. The V gene is TRBV6-5, the J gene TRBJ2-3, with D perhaps assigned TRBD1 or TRBD2 (5 bases each). CDR3 size: 14 residues. From germline, CDR1 is MNHEY and CDR2 SVGAGI. CDR3 DNA sequence: TGTGCCAGCAGTAACGTCGGGGTCACAGGTACGCAGTATTTT. Its protein is CASSNVGVTGTQYF.

The rearrangement joins TRBV19 to TRBJ2-5; D possibly corresponds to TRBD2 (6 bases). From germline, CDR1 is LNHDA and CDR2 SQIVND (reference sequence). V was cut by 0 bases and J by 3 bases, with 17 bases left in between. The CDR3 covers 17 residues. This CDR3 reads CASSIDPDYRREETQYF. For the CDR3, the DNA is TGTGCCAGTAGTATAGACCCCGACTACAGGAGGGAAGAGACCCAGTACTTC.

The CDR3 reads CASSLERDGNQPQHF. CDR3 nucleotide sequence: TGTGCCAGCAGTTTAGAAAGGGACGGCAATCAGCCCCAGCATTTT. This chain links TRBV28 with TRBJ1-5; D may be TRBD1 (5 bases). In germline, CDR1 is MDHEN, CDR2 SYDVKM. Trimming took off 2 bases at V and 2 bases at J, with 10 bases between the two ends. This CDR3 contains 15 residues. Full variable domain (missing parts from reference TRBV28 and TRBJ1-5): DVKVTQSSRYLVKRTGEKVFLECVQDMDHENMFWYRQDPGLGLRLIYFSYDVKMKEKGDIPEGYSVSREKKERFSLILESASTNQTSMYLCASSLERDGNQPQHFGDGTRLSIL.

The gene calls are TRBV28 and TRBJ2-2; D is undetermined. The CDR3 sequence is 13 residues long. Trimming shortened V by 6 bases and J by 1 base, and 6 bases separated the two germline ends. Looked up from germline, CDR1 is MDHEN and CDR2 is SYDVKM. CDR3 region: CASSYRNTGELFF. DNA of the CDR3: TGTGCCAGCAGCTACCGGAACACCGGGGAGCTGTTTTTT.

The V gene is TRBV5-1, the J gene TRBJ2-7; 10 nucleotides line up with TRBD2. The CDR3 is made up of 16 amino acids. Germline CDR1 SGHRS, CDR2 YFSETQ. Trimming removed 0 bases from V and 5 bases from J; junction bases left unmatched: 8. The CDR3 DNA reads TGCGCCAGCAGCTTGGGGTCTAGCGGGAGTCGCCACGAGCAGTACTTC. Its protein is CASSLGSSGSRHEQYF.